The rows below give T cell receptor beta chains drawn from one sample of a study of somatic mutations in cytotoxic T cells in rheumatoid arthritis. TCRdb's copy holds only in-frame clones and misses some; the assay was immunoSEQ multiplex PCR. Found here are more than 12,000 clones, around nine tenths of them singletons; the top ten hold roughly 18%. The material sequenced was CD4+ T cells sorted from blood. The receptors derive from a man aged 70-80 years with rheumatoid arthritis. Each CDR3 is given with its conserved first and last residue. D genes are given only for firm matches.

CDR3 protein | CDR3 DNA | J gene | CDR3 length | V gene | D gene
CAWSGDSNYGYTF | TGTGCCTGGAGCGGGGACAGTAACTATGGCTACACCTTC | TRBJ1-2 | 13 | TRBV30 | TRBD1
CASSTNRGAAETETQYF | TGTGCCAGCAGCACAAACCGGGGGGCCGCTGAGACCGAGACCCAGTACTTC | TRBJ2-5 | 17 | TRBV5-4 | .
CAWGSLGLAGDRQYF | TGTGCCTGGGGGTCCCTCGGACTAGCGGGGGATCGGCAGTACTTC | TRBJ2-7 | 15 | TRBV30 | TRBD2
CASSSPGGRGGSDTQYF | TGTGCCAGTAGCTCCCCAGGGGGCAGGGGCGGTTCAGATACGCAGTATTTT | TRBJ2-3 | 17 | TRBV19 | TRBD1
CASSRTGTGVFQPQHF | TGTGCCAGTAGTCGCACCGGGACAGGGGTCTTTCAGCCCCAGCATTTT | TRBJ1-5 | 16 | TRBV19 | TRBD1
CASSAVAVTDTQYF | TGTGCCTCGTCCGCGGTAGCGGTAACAGATACGCAGTATTTT | TRBJ2-3 | 14 | TRBV30 | .
CASSPGTSGGEQYF | TGCGCCAGCAGCCCCGGGACTAGCGGGGGGGAACAGTACTTC | TRBJ2-7 | 14 | TRBV5-1 | TRBD2
CASSERTGGAYGYTF | TGTGCCAGCAGCGAACGGACAGGGGGCGCCTATGGCTACACCTTC | TRBJ1-2 | 15 | TRBV5-5 | TRBD1
CASSLRTGGITEAFF | TGCGCCAGCAGCTTGCGGACAGGGGGGATCACTGAAGCTTTCTTT | TRBJ1-1 | 15 | TRBV5-1 | TRBD1
CASSVGGSNTGELFF | TGTGCCAGCAGCGTAGGCGGCTCGAACACCGGGGAGCTGTTTTTT | TRBJ2-2 | 15 | TRBV9 | .